Each of the 32 T cell receptor beta chains below was sequenced from the same sample in a study of cytomegalovirus exposure and HLA in healthy donors. Primers: 60 Vbeta forward and 13 Jbeta reverse. TCRdb's copy holds only in-frame clones and misses some; the assay was immunoSEQ multiplex PCR. The data show around 78,000 clones, about 60% seen once. Source material: PBMCs. All receptors come from a man aged 25-40 years in good health and CMV-seropositive.

This chain uses TRBV28 with TRBJ1-1; 8 bases align to TRBD1. The CDR3 is 12 residues long. The junction had 0 bases not matched to a gene; V was cut back by 5 bases and J by 4 bases. Germline assignment: CDR1 MDHEN and CDR2 SYDVKM. DNA of the CDR3: TGTGCCAGCAGTACAGGGGGCACTGAAGCTTTCTTT. Translation: CASSTGGTEAFF.

This rearrangement joins TRBV18 to TRBJ2-1; D perhaps matches TRBD2 (6 bases). Trimming cost V 0 bases and J 0 bases, with 6 bases left between them. The germline V gene encodes CDR1 KGHSH and CDR2 LQKENI. CDR3 length equals 15 residues. CDR3 DNA sequence: TGTGCCAGCTCACCACCCGGGAGCTCCTACAATGAGCAGTTCTTC. Residues: CASSPPGSSYNEQFF.

The gene calls are TRBV6-1 and TRBJ2-7; D might be TRBD2 (6 bases). Germline V lookup: CDR1 MNHNS, CDR2 SASEGT. This CDR3 is 15 amino acids long. With 1 base removed from V and 2 bases from J, the gap between germline ends came to 12 bases. CDR3 in amino acids: CASSEEQGGAYEQYF. The CDR3 DNA sequence: TGTGCCAGCAGTGAAGAGCAGGGAGGTGCCTACGAGCAGTACTTC.

The chain employs TRBV6-1 and TRBJ2-1; the match to TRBD2 covers 10 bases. Germline V gene data show CDR1 as MNHNS and CDR2 as SASEGT. Trimming removed 4 bases from V and 1 base from J; junction bases left unmatched: 10. CDR3 size: 18 residues. For the CDR3, the DNA is TGTGCCAGCAGTGGAAGTTTAGGACTAGCGGTTTCCTACAATGAGCAGTTCTTC. This codes for CASSGSLGLAVSYNEQFF.

This clone was detected a few times. The genes are TRBV27 and TRBJ2-2; 7 bases are a match to TRBD2. The CDR3 is made up of 13 amino acids. J lost 7 bases, V lost 5 bases, and 4 bases had no gene match. Germline V gene sequence: CDR1 MNHEY, CDR2 SMNVEV (reference sequence). CDR3 sequence (DNA): TGTGCCAGCAGTCCCGGGGGGAACGGGGAGCTGTTTTTT. It yields the protein CASSPGGNGELFF.

The chain uses TRBV2 and TRBJ2-4; D is undetermined. Looked up from germline, CDR1 is SNHLY and CDR2 is FYNNEI. This CDR3 region has 16 residues. V shed 0 bases and J shed 0 bases, with 9 bases lying between them. As DNA, the CDR3 is TGTGCCAGCAGTGAAGCGGCCAGTACAGCCAAAAACATTCAGTACTTC. Residues: CASSEAASTAKNIQYF.

The chain employs TRBV29-1 and TRBJ1-1, with TRBD1 matching 8 bases. There are 13 residues in the CDR3. Germline V gene sequence: CDR1 SQVTM, CDR2 ANQGSEA. V lost 1 base to trimming and J lost 4 bases; unmatched junction nucleotides: 2. This CDR3 is CSVEGRGPTEAFF. The CDR3 DNA is TGCAGCGTTGAAGGCAGGGGGCCCACTGAAGCTTTCTTT.

This clone was seen a few times. V usage is TRBV28 and J usage is TRBJ2-1; perhaps TRBD1 as D (5 bases). Trimming removed 6 bases from V and 4 bases from J, with 10 bases in between. Per the germline V gene, CDR1 is MDHEN and CDR2 is SYDVKM. The CDR3 loop spans 13 amino acids. CDR3 DNA: TGTGCCAGCAGCCGCGACAGATACAATGAGCAGTTCTTC. Translating gives CASSRDRYNEQFF.

The chain is built from TRBV4-2 and TRBJ2-1; 7 bases line up with TRBD2. CDR1 and CDR2 (germline): LGHNA, YNFKEQ. The CDR3 sequence is 16 residues long. Trimming took 0 bases from V and 5 from J; bases not matched to a gene: 7. The CDR3 region is CASSQDLAEYHNEQFF. CDR3 DNA sequence: TGTGCCAGCAGCCAAGACCTAGCGGAATATCACAATGAGCAGTTCTTC.

This chain connects TRBV7-3 to TRBJ2-7, with TRBD1 identical over 8 bases. J lost 2 bases, V lost 4 bases, and 7 bases had no gene match. The CDR3 length is 15 residues. Germline assignment: CDR1 SGHTA and CDR2 FQGTGA. CDR3 in amino acids: CASSSPTGATYEQYF. The CDR3, as DNA: TGTGCCAGCAGCTCTCCGACAGGGGCCACCTACGAGCAGTACTTC.

The rearrangement joins TRBV7-2 to TRBJ1-2; 8 positions agree with TRBD1. V lost 5 bases and J lost 2; bases outside the gene matches: 7. CDR1 is SGHTA, CDR2 FQGNSA, per germline. The CDR3 covers 15 residues. The DNA for the CDR3 is TGTGCCAGCAGCCCCGACAGGGGACTAAACTATGGCTACACCTTC. Its protein product is CASSPDRGLNYGYTF. The full variable domain, its missing parts supplied by reference TRBV7-2 and TRBJ1-2, is GAGVSQSPSNKVTEKGKDVELRCDPISGHTALYWYRQSLGQGLEFLIYFQGNSAPDKSGLPSDRFSAERTGGSVSTLTIQRTQQEDSAVYLCASSPDRGLNYGYTFGSGTRLTVV.

J is TRBJ2-1 and V is TRBV9; TRBD2 matches 7 bases. The CDR3 is 15 amino acids. The junction had 2 bases not matched to a gene; V was cut back by 0 bases and J by 2 bases. Germline V lookup: CDR1 SGDLS, CDR2 YYNGEE. CDR3 sequence reads: CASSVVGGAYNEQFF. The CDR3 DNA reads as TGTGCCAGCAGCGTAGTGGGGGGGGCCTACAATGAGCAGTTCTTC.

This chain joins TRBV28 and TRBJ2-1, with 8 positions matching TRBD2. Trimming removed 5 bases from V and 7 bases from J; junction bases left unmatched: 10. The CDR3 is 15 amino acids. From germline, CDR1 is MDHEN and CDR2 SYDVKM. The DNA for the CDR3 is TGTGCCAGCAGTGCTCCGGGACTAGTTATAAATGAGCAGTTCTTC. It translates to CASSAPGLVINEQFF.

This clone was recorded once. The chain couples TRBV2 to TRBJ1-5; a weak D match, TRBD1 (6 bases). This CDR3 region has 17 residues. The germline CDR1 and CDR2 sequences are SNHLY and FYNNEI. V lost 3 bases, J lost 2 bases, and 17 bases lay in between. The CDR3 DNA sequence: TGTGCCAGCAGTGAGACCACAGGGAACTTTGGCAATCAGCCCCAGCATTTT. Translated, it gives CASSETTGNFGNQPQHF.

This rearrangement joins TRBV5-1 to TRBJ2-1; 7 positions agree with TRBD1. The CDR3 length is 14 residues. Per the germline V gene, CDR1 is SGHRS and CDR2 is YFSETQ. The ends lost 4 bases at V and 9 bases at J; junction bases unmatched: 10. The CDR3 nucleotides read TGCGCCAGCAGCATAACAGGGGCGGTCAGTGAGCAGTTCTTC. Translation gives CASSITGAVSEQFF.

The chain uses TRBV5-1 and TRBJ2-3; 7 nucleotides line up with TRBD2. V shed 4 bases and J 2 bases; nucleotides not matched to a gene: 4. The CDR3 totals 14 residues. Germline loops: CDR1 SGHRS, CDR2 YFSETQ. The CDR3 DNA reads TGCGCCAGCAGCCCGGGGAGGGTCACAGATACGCAGTATTTT. It encodes CASSPGRVTDTQYF.

The rearrangement joins TRBV2 to TRBJ2-5; 7 nucleotides agree with TRBD2. The ends lost 5 bases at V and 6 bases at J; junction bases unmatched: 9. Germline values: CDR1 SNHLY, CDR2 FYNNEI. The CDR3 consists of 14 residues. For the CDR3, the DNA is TGTGCCAGCAGTCATGTAGGGGAGGGCAAGACCCAGTACTTC. Protein: CASSHVGEGKTQYF. The whole variable domain, remainder taken from reference TRBV2 and TRBJ2-5, is EPEVTQTPSHQVTQMGQEVILRCVPISNHLYFYWYRQILGQKVEFLVSFYNNEISEKSEIFDDQFSVERPDGSNFTLKIRSTKLEDSAMYFCASSHVGEGKTQYFGPGTRLLVL.

The chain employs TRBV18 and TRBJ2-7, with TRBD1 matching 8 bases. The germline gives CDR1 KGHSH, CDR2 LQKENI. The CDR3 has 14 amino acids. V was clipped by 3 bases and J by 2 bases; unmatched bases: 3. The CDR3 loop is CASSPDRATYEQYF. DNA of the CDR3: TGTGCCAGCTCACCGGACAGGGCCACCTACGAGCAGTACTTC.

The V gene is TRBV13, the J gene TRBJ2-2, with 7 positions matching TRBD1. Germline CDR1 and CDR2: PRHDT and FYEKMQ (reference sequence). The CDR3 extends over 16 amino acids. After removal of 5 bases from V and 7 bases from J, the junction contained 13 bases not matched to a gene. The DNA for the CDR3 is TGTGCCAGCAGCATATCCGGGACAGAATCTTTCGGGGAGCTGTTTTTT. It translates to CASSISGTESFGELFF.

The chain employs TRBV5-4 and TRBJ2-3; TRBD2 matches at 9 bases. In germline, CDR1 is SGHNT, CDR2 YYREEE (reference sequence). The CDR3 runs to 16 residues. The J segment lost 9 bases and the V segment lost 0 bases, leaving 11 bases of the junction unmatched. CDR3 bases: TGTGCCAGCAGCTTGGAGCTGGGCGGGGGGGCGATGACGCAGTATTTT. It codes for CASSLELGGGAMTQYF. The full variable domain, its missing parts supplied by reference TRBV5-4 and TRBJ2-3, is ETGVTQSPTHLIKTRGQQVTLRCSSQSGHNTVSWYQQALGQGPQFIFQYYREEENGRGNFPPRFSGLQFPNYSSELNVNALELDDSALYLCASSLELGGGAMTQYFGPGTRLTVL.

The chain links TRBV15 to TRBJ2-3; 9 bases match TRBD2. Trimming took 1 base from V and 0 from J; bases not matched to a gene: 5. Germline-derived CDR1 and CDR2 are LNHNV and YYDKDF (reference sequence). The CDR3 is 17 amino acids. CDR3 amino acids: CATSRGVSGSSTDTQYF. CDR3 DNA: TGTGCCACCAGCAGAGGTGTTAGCGGGAGTAGCACAGATACGCAGTATTTT. The whole variable domain, filled in from reference TRBV15 and TRBJ2-3, reads DAMVIQNPRYQVTQFGKPVTLSCSQTLNHNVMYWYQQKSSQAPKLLFHYYDKDFNNEADTPDNFQSRRPNTSFCFLDIRSPGLGDTAMYLCATSRGVSGSSTDTQYFGPGTRLTVL.

This clone was seen a few times. The genes are TRBV10-2 and TRBJ1-1, with TRBD1 matching over 9 bases. The CDR3 loop spans 12 amino acids. From germline, CDR1 is WSHSY and CDR2 SAAADI. Trimming removed 1 base from V and 10 bases from J; junction bases left unmatched: 1. CDR3 loop: CASSEWGQGAFF. The CDR3 DNA is TGCGCCAGCAGTGAGTGGGGACAGGGAGCTTTCTTT.

This clone appeared a few times. The V call is TRBV6-5, the J call TRBJ2-2; D might be TRBD2 (5 bases). The CDR3 extends over 15 amino acids. Looked up from germline, CDR1 is MNHEY and CDR2 is SVGAGI. V was shortened by 0 bases and J by 5 bases, with 10 bases between the two germline ends. CDR3 nucleotide sequence: TGTGCCAGCAGTTACTCGATAGGCGGGACCGGGGAGCTGTTTTTT. Encoded protein: CASSYSIGGTGELFF.

This clone was seen only once. The chain is built from TRBV9 and TRBJ2-7, with D perhaps matching TRBD1 (6 bases). The CDR3 totals 14 residues. From germline, CDR1 is SGDLS and CDR2 YYNGEE. Trimming pared 0 bases from V and 9 bases from J, leaving 16 bases between. DNA for the CDR3: TGTGCCAGCAGCGTAGAACCGCAGGGGTCGCGGCAGTACTTC. Translating it yields CASSVEPQGSRQYF.

This chain links TRBV5-1 with TRBJ2-2; possible D gene TRBD2, 5 bases. Trimming cost V 1 base and J 5 bases, with 6 bases left between them. Germline CDR1 is SGHRS and CDR2 is YFSETQ. CDR3 length equals 13 residues. DNA for the CDR3: TGCGCCAGCAGCTTGTGGAGGACCGGGGAGCTGTTTTTT. Amino acids: CASSLWRTGELFF.

The chain combines TRBV2 with TRBJ1-5; 7 bases are shared with TRBD1. CDR3 length equals 15 residues. V was clipped by 7 bases and J by 0 bases; unmatched bases: 6. Germline values: CDR1 SNHLY, CDR2 FYNNEI. The CDR3 here is CASNIQGNSNQPQHF. The DNA of the CDR3 is TGTGCCAGCAACATACAGGGGAATAGCAATCAGCCCCAGCATTTT.

The V call is TRBV29-1, the J call TRBJ2-1; D ambiguous. V lost 3 bases and J lost 4, with 4 bases in between. The CDR3 runs 11 residues. Germline V gene data show CDR1 as SQVTM and CDR2 as ANQGSEA. CDR3 sequence: CSVDQYNEQFF. In nucleotides, the CDR3 is TGCAGCGTTGACCAATACAATGAGCAGTTCTTC.

The V and J genes are TRBV5-1 and TRBJ2-3, with D perhaps TRBD1 (5 bases). The germline V gene encodes CDR1 SGHRS and CDR2 YFSETQ. The CDR3 contains 14 residues. The V end lost 4 bases, the J end lost 5 bases, and 14 bases lay between the germline ends. The chain's CDR3 is CASSKGVTLDTQYF. CDR3 nucleotide sequence: TGCGCCAGCAGCAAAGGGGTAACGTTAGATACGCAGTATTTT. Using reference TRBV5-1 and TRBJ2-3 for the parts outside the CDR3, the full variable domain is KAGVTQTPRYLIKTRGQQVTLSCSPISGHRSVSWYQQTPGQGLQFLFEYFSETQRNKGNFPGRFSGRQFSNSRSEMNVSTLELGDSALYLCASSKGVTLDTQYFGPGTRLTVL.

The chain uses TRBV4-3 and TRBJ2-3, with 12 bases lining up with TRBD1. CDR3 length: 21 amino acids. CDR1 is LGHNA and CDR2 is YSLEER in the germline V gene. V dropped 6 bases and J dropped 4; count of bases not matched to a gene: 23. This CDR3 is CASRPRFVGQGAGLEADTQYF. CDR3 bases: TGCGCCAGCAGGCCAAGATTCGTGGGACAGGGGGCTGGGCTGGAGGCAGATACGCAGTATTTT.

This chain uses TRBV7-9 with TRBJ1-1, with TRBD1 identical over 10 bases. Germline CDR1 and CDR2: SEHNR and FQNEAQ (reference sequence). This CDR3 has 15 residues. V shed 3 bases, J shed 4 bases, and the junction held 5 bases outside the gene matches. The CDR3 reads CASSFWDRGLTEAFF. In nucleotides, the CDR3 is TGTGCCAGCAGCTTCTGGGACAGGGGACTCACTGAAGCTTTCTTT.

The V and J genes are TRBV6-8 and TRBJ1-2; TRBD1 agrees at 8 bases. The CDR3 length is 15 residues. V was pared by 2 bases and J by 4 bases, with 6 bases of the junction left unmatched. Germline V gene data show CDR1 as MNHGY and CDR2 as SAAAGT. The CDR3 protein is CASSYPDRGGYGYTF. In DNA, the CDR3 is TGTGCCAGCAGTTACCCCGACAGGGGTGGCTATGGCTACACCTTC.

The CDR3: CASSLDRRNYGYTF. CDR3 coding DNA: TGTGCCAGCAGCTTGGACAGGCGAAACTATGGCTACACCTTC. The chain recombines TRBV7-8 with TRBJ1-2; 7 positions match TRBD1. CDR3 size: 14 residues. The germline CDR1 and CDR2 sequences are SGHVS and FQNEAQ. The trim removed 3 bases at V and 2 bases at J, leaving 3 bases unmatched.